These T cell receptor beta chains were read from a single sample in a study of blood T cell repertoires in COVID-19. Using immunoSEQ multiplex PCR, the repertoire was profiled, and TCRdb retains in-frame clones only, with some absent. The sample holds 100,000 to 150,000 clones; approximately 90% are singletons and the top ten take about 2%. Sequenced material: peripheral blood. These receptors originate from a man aged 45-65 years with COVID-19, enrolled during active disease. CDR3s include the opening cysteine and the closing phenylalanine or tryptophan. Fields, in order: V gene, J gene, D gene, clone size, CDR3 DNA, CDR3 protein. The D gene is left open where the match is weak. Clone size, where shown, is once, few, many, or a class for clones that have expanded.

v_call: TRBV2
j_call: TRBJ1-1
d_call: NA
clone_size: NA
cdr3_nt: TGTGCCAGCAGTCCGCGGGACCGGAACACTGAAGCTTTCTTT
cdr3_aa: CASSPRDRNTEAFF

v_call: TRBV7-8
j_call: TRBJ1-5
d_call: TRBD1
clone_size: NA
cdr3_nt: TGTGCCAGCAGCTCTGGACAGGGGTATCAGCCCCAGCATTTT
cdr3_aa: CASSSGQGYQPQHF

v_call: TRBV5-4
j_call: TRBJ2-1
d_call: NA
clone_size: NA
cdr3_nt: TGTGCCAGCAGCCTAGACTTCAATGAGCAGTTCTTC
cdr3_aa: CASSLDFNEQFF

v_call: TRBV3-1/TRBV3-2
j_call: TRBJ2-5
d_call: NA
clone_size: NA
cdr3_nt: TGTGCCAGCAGCATAGGAGGGAGCCGAGAGACCCAGTACTTC
cdr3_aa: CASSIGGSRETQYF

v_call: TRBV19
j_call: TRBJ2-3
d_call: NA
clone_size: NA
cdr3_nt: TGTGCCAGTAGTGCCCCTCGACAGGGCACAGATACGCAGTATTTT
cdr3_aa: CASSAPRQGTDTQYF

v_call: TRBV6-5
j_call: TRBJ2-3
d_call: TRBD1
clone_size: NA
cdr3_nt: TGTGCCAGCAGTTCCGGGACAGGCACAGATACGCAGTATTTT
cdr3_aa: CASSSGTGTDTQYF

v_call: TRBV5-1
j_call: TRBJ2-6
d_call: NA
clone_size: NA
cdr3_nt: TGCGCCAGCAGCCTCCAAGGGGGCTCTGGGGCCAACGTCCTGACTTTC
cdr3_aa: CASSLQGGSGANVLTF

v_call: TRBV2
j_call: TRBJ2-4
d_call: TRBD2
clone_size: NA
cdr3_nt: TGTGCCACCGAGCTCCCCAGCGGGAAGGGCAAAAACATTCAGTACTTC
cdr3_aa: CATELPSGKGKNIQYF

v_call: TRBV11-2
j_call: TRBJ2-3
d_call: TRBD2
clone_size: NA
cdr3_nt: TGTGCCAGCAGCTGGACTAGCGGGACTAGCACAGATACGCAGTATTTT
cdr3_aa: CASSWTSGTSTDTQYF

v_call: TRBV2
j_call: TRBJ2-5
d_call: NA
clone_size: NA
cdr3_nt: TGTGCCAGCAGCACCCGGGAGACCCAGTACTTC
cdr3_aa: CASSTRETQYF

v_call: TRBV18
j_call: TRBJ2-2
d_call: TRBD1
clone_size: few
cdr3_nt: TGTGCCAGCTCACCCCCAGGGGGCGCTAGGACCGGGGAGCTGTTTTTT
cdr3_aa: CASSPPGGARTGELFF

v_call: TRBV7-8
j_call: TRBJ2-3
d_call: TRBD2
clone_size: NA
cdr3_nt: TGTGCCAGCAGCTTAGGACTAGCGGGAGGGGATACGCAGTATTTT
cdr3_aa: CASSLGLAGGDTQYF

v_call: TRBV7-9
j_call: TRBJ2-3
d_call: TRBD2
clone_size: NA
cdr3_nt: TGTGCCAGCAGCCTATTTGTAACGGGAGGGGAAGATACGCAGTATTTT
cdr3_aa: CASSLFVTGGEDTQYF

v_call: TRBV5-4
j_call: TRBJ2-4
d_call: NA
clone_size: NA
cdr3_nt: TGTGCCAGCAGCTTGGGGCCGCCGGGGGTGGGGTCCAAAAACATTCAGTACTTC
cdr3_aa: CASSLGPPGVGSKNIQYF

v_call: TRBV6-5
j_call: TRBJ2-2
d_call: TRBD2
clone_size: NA
cdr3_nt: TGTGCCAGCAGCCTAACTAGCGTCCCGGGGGAGCTGTTTTTT
cdr3_aa: CASSLTSVPGELFF

v_call: TRBV19
j_call: TRBJ1-5
d_call: NA
clone_size: NA
cdr3_nt: TGTGCCAGTAGTATAGTCGGACAGAGCAATCAGCCCCAGCATTTT
cdr3_aa: CASSIVGQSNQPQHF

v_call: TRBV5-1
j_call: TRBJ2-1
d_call: TRBD2
clone_size: NA
cdr3_nt: TGCGCCAGCAGCCCTTACTCTAGCGGGGAATACAATGAGCAGTTCTTC
cdr3_aa: CASSPYSSGEYNEQFF

v_call: TRBV20-1
j_call: TRBJ2-1
d_call: NA
clone_size: NA
cdr3_nt: TGCAGTGCGTTCCATCATGAGCAGTTCTTC
cdr3_aa: CSAFHHEQFF

v_call: TRBV3-1/TRBV3-2
j_call: TRBJ1-5
d_call: NA
clone_size: NA
cdr3_nt: TGTGCCAGCAGCCAAGCGGACAAGGATCAGCCCCAGCATTTT
cdr3_aa: CASSQADKDQPQHF

v_call: TRBV7-8
j_call: TRBJ1-4
d_call: NA
clone_size: NA
cdr3_nt: TGTGCCAGCAGCGAAGACAGAGCCGGGGGGGAAGAAAAACTGTTTTTT
cdr3_aa: CASSEDRAGGEEKLFF

v_call: TRBV27
j_call: TRBJ2-1
d_call: TRBD2
clone_size: NA
cdr3_nt: TGTGCCAGCATCCCCCTAGGCGGGAGGTGGGGGGACAATGAGCAGTTCTTC
cdr3_aa: CASIPLGGRWGDNEQFF

v_call: TRBV2
j_call: TRBJ2-1
d_call: TRBD2
clone_size: NA
cdr3_nt: TGTGCCAGCAGCGCCGGGACTATATGGAATGAGCAGTTCTTC
cdr3_aa: CASSAGTIWNEQFF

v_call: TRBV7-8
j_call: TRBJ2-1
d_call: NA
clone_size: few
cdr3_nt: TGTGCCAGCAGCTTAAACGGGATCTCCTACAATGAGCAGTTCTTC
cdr3_aa: CASSLNGISYNEQFF

v_call: TRBV24-1
j_call: TRBJ2-5
d_call: TRBD1
clone_size: NA
cdr3_nt: TGTGCCACCAGTGAACGGACAGGGGGACAAGAGACCCAGTACTTC
cdr3_aa: CATSERTGGQETQYF

v_call: TRBV2
j_call: TRBJ2-5
d_call: NA
clone_size: NA
cdr3_nt: TGTGCCAGCAGTGTAGGACTACCAGAGACCCAGTACTTC
cdr3_aa: CASSVGLPETQYF

v_call: TRBV27
j_call: TRBJ2-1
d_call: TRBD1
clone_size: NA
cdr3_nt: TGTGCCAGCAGTTTTGGACAGGCCTACAATGAGCAGTTCTTC
cdr3_aa: CASSFGQAYNEQFF

v_call: TRBV7-2
j_call: TRBJ2-2
d_call: TRBD1
clone_size: NA
cdr3_nt: TGTGCCAGCAGCTCACAGGGGGGCGGGGAGCTGTTTTTT
cdr3_aa: CASSSQGGGELFF

v_call: TRBV5-1
j_call: TRBJ2-1
d_call: NA
clone_size: NA
cdr3_nt: TGCGCCAGCAGCTCAGGGGCTATAACCGGTGAGCAGTTCTTC
cdr3_aa: CASSSGAITGEQFF

v_call: TRBV28
j_call: TRBJ2-1
d_call: TRBD2
clone_size: NA
cdr3_nt: TGTGCCAGCAGTCCAAGACTAGCGGGAAATCACGGTGAGCAGTTCTTC
cdr3_aa: CASSPRLAGNHGEQFF

v_call: TRBV18
j_call: TRBJ1-4
d_call: TRBD1
clone_size: NA
cdr3_nt: TGTGCCAGCTCACCACGGGAACAGGGGGCCGTTGAAAAACTGTTTTTT
cdr3_aa: CASSPREQGAVEKLFF

v_call: TRBV11-1
j_call: TRBJ2-1
d_call: TRBD1
clone_size: NA
cdr3_nt: TGTGCCAGCAGCTTAGACAGGACAGGGCGTTTGCCTGAGCAGTTCTTC
cdr3_aa: CASSLDRTGRLPEQFF

v_call: TRBV28
j_call: TRBJ2-2
d_call: TRBD1
clone_size: NA
cdr3_nt: TGTGCCAGCAGTTCAGGACAGGCCTGGAACACCGGGGAGCTGTTTTTT
cdr3_aa: CASSSGQAWNTGELFF

v_call: TRBV7-2
j_call: TRBJ2-1
d_call: TRBD1
clone_size: few
cdr3_nt: TGTGCCAGCAGTGGACAGGGGGGGATCGATGAGCAGTTCTTC
cdr3_aa: CASSGQGGIDEQFF

v_call: TRBV4-2
j_call: TRBJ1-6
d_call: TRBD1
clone_size: NA
cdr3_nt: TGTGCCAGCAGCCAAGAGACAGGGGGTAATTCACCCCTCCACTTT
cdr3_aa: CASSQETGGNSPLHF

v_call: TRBV5-1
j_call: TRBJ2-5
d_call: TRBD1
clone_size: NA
cdr3_nt: TGCGCCAGCAGCCGAGGGGACAGGGGGCGCGTAGAGACCCAGTACTTC
cdr3_aa: CASSRGDRGRVETQYF

v_call: TRBV5-1
j_call: TRBJ2-1
d_call: TRBD2
clone_size: NA
cdr3_nt: TGCGCCAGCAGTCAAATAGCGGGGCAAGGCTACAATGAGCAGTTCTTC
cdr3_aa: CASSQIAGQGYNEQFF

v_call: TRBV6-5
j_call: TRBJ1-2
d_call: NA
clone_size: NA
cdr3_nt: TGTGCCAGCTCCCGGACTGGCGATGGCTACACCTTC
cdr3_aa: CASSRTGDGYTF

v_call: TRBV19
j_call: TRBJ2-1
d_call: TRBD2
clone_size: NA
cdr3_nt: TGTGCCAGTAGTATACCTCGACTAGCGGGAGGAAATGAGCAGTTCTTC
cdr3_aa: CASSIPRLAGGNEQFF

v_call: TRBV18
j_call: TRBJ2-3
d_call: TRBD1
clone_size: few
cdr3_nt: TGTGCCAGCTCACCTACAGGGGGCGACACAGATACGCAGTATTTT
cdr3_aa: CASSPTGGDTDTQYF

v_call: TRBV29-1
j_call: TRBJ2-5
d_call: TRBD1
clone_size: NA
cdr3_nt: TGCAGCGTAGGACAGGGGGCTGTGGGGGAGACCCAGTACTTC
cdr3_aa: CSVGQGAVGETQYF